The 13 T cell receptor beta chains below were found in one sample sequenced in a study of blood T cell repertoires in COVID-19. The method was immunoSEQ multiplex PCR; TCRdb's version includes in-frame clones alone and lacks a portion of them. The profile shows more than 85,000 clones, 85% of them singletons. Sample: peripheral blood. These receptors were obtained from a man older than 75 with acute or convalescent COVID-19.

The J gene is TRBJ2-7, the V gene TRBV5-1, with TRBD1 identical over 9 bases. The CDR3 runs to 15 residues. The V segment lost 0 bases and the J segment 4 bases; nucleotides outside the gene matches: 5. The V gene's germline CDR1 is SGHRS and CDR2 YFSETQ. CDR3 in amino acids: CASSLEGTGHYEQYF. In DNA form, the CDR3 reads TGCGCCAGCAGCTTGGAGGGGACAGGGCATTACGAGCAGTACTTC.

This clone was counted once. This rearrangement joins TRBV19 to TRBJ2-7; the D gene is possibly TRBD2 (6 bases). The germline V gene encodes CDR1 LNHDA and CDR2 SQIVND (reference sequence). Trimming took 2 bases from V and 3 from J, leaving 11 bases between them. The CDR3 consists of 14 residues. CDR3 nucleotides: TGTGCCAGTAGTATATTATCGACTAGCTACGAGCAGTACTTC. Translating it yields CASSILSTSYEQYF.

The CDR3 reads CSARQNTEAFF. The CDR3 region has the DNA TGCAGTGCTAGACAGAACACTGAAGCTTTCTTT. The chain is built from TRBV20-1 and TRBJ1-1; D remains unclear. Looked up from germline, CDR1 is DFQATT and CDR2 is SNEGSKA (reference sequence). The V end was cut by 2 bases, the J end by 1 base, with 2 bases between. The CDR3 contains 11 residues.

The chain employs TRBV5-4 and TRBJ1-1, with 8 bases lining up with TRBD1. V trimming: 4 bases; J trimming: 5 bases; junction bases outside the gene matches: 10. The CDR3 contains 15 residues. From germline, CDR1 is SGHNT and CDR2 YYREEE (reference sequence). CDR3 residues: CASSKDRDLGTEAFF. CDR3 sequence (DNA): TGTGCCAGCAGCAAGGACAGGGATTTAGGAACTGAAGCTTTCTTT.

The V gene is TRBV19, the J gene TRBJ2-4; possibly TRBD1 for D (8 bases). Between the trimmed V and J ends, which lost 4 bases and 7 bases, there was a span of 20 bases. Germline loops: CDR1 LNHDA, CDR2 SQIVND (reference sequence). The CDR3 sequence is 16 residues long. The CDR3 sequence is CASSTQTGVGGNIQYF. In nucleotides, the CDR3 is TGTGCCAGTAGTACTCAGACAGGGGTCGGGGGGAACATTCAGTACTTC. Full variable domain (remainder filled in from reference TRBV19 and TRBJ2-4): DGGITQSPKYLFRKEGQNVTLSCEQNLNHDAMYWYRQDPGQGLRLIYYSQIVNDFQKGDIAEGYSVSREKKESFPLTVTSAQKNPTAFYLCASSTQTGVGGNIQYFGAGTRLSVL.

This sequence joins TRBV27 and TRBJ1-3; 8 bases are a match to TRBD1. The junction had 11 bases not matched to a gene; V was cut back by 6 bases and J by 1 base. Germline CDR1 and CDR2: MNHEY and SMNVEV (reference sequence). CDR3 length: 17 amino acids. CDR3 DNA: TGTGCCAGCAGCGTCACGGGAGACAGGGGTTCTGGAAACACCATATATTTT. Translated, it gives CASSVTGDRGSGNTIYF.

The chain uses TRBV6-2 or TRBV6-3 and TRBJ1-1; TRBD1 aligns across 11 bases. Germline V gene lookup returns CDR1 MNHEY and CDR2 SVGEGT. V shed 4 bases and J 0 bases; nucleotides not matched to a gene: 4. This CDR3 is 16 amino acids long. In nucleotides, the CDR3 is TGTGCCAGCAGTTTGGACAGGGGGCTTTTGAACACTGAAGCTTTCTTT. Its protein product is CASSLDRGLLNTEAFF.

The chain joins TRBV18 to TRBJ2-7; 13 bases align to TRBD2. The J segment lost 2 bases and the V segment lost 2 bases, leaving 15 bases of the junction unmatched. This CDR3 comprises 20 residues. CDR1 KGHSH and CDR2 LQKENI come from the germline V gene. The CDR3 sequence is CASSPRGAGTSGIPAYEQYF. CDR3 nucleotide sequence: TGTGCCAGCTCACCAAGAGGGGCCGGGACTAGCGGGATCCCTGCCTACGAGCAGTACTTC.

This clone has only one observation. V usage is TRBV14 and J usage is TRBJ1-4; 7 bases are a match to TRBD1. CDR3 size: 16 residues. The V segment lost 2 bases and the J segment 7 bases; nucleotides outside the gene matches: 10. Germline CDR1 is SGHDN and CDR2 is FVKESK. This CDR3 reads CASSQSRAGGSEKLFF. The DNA for the CDR3 is TGTGCCAGCAGCCAATCGAGGGCAGGGGGGAGTGAAAAACTGTTTTTT. The full variable domain, rest sourced from reference TRBV14 and TRBJ1-4, is EAGVTQFPSHSVIEKGQTVTLRCDPISGHDNLYWYRRVMGKEIKFLLHFVKESKQDESGMPNNRFLAERTGGTYSTLKVQPAELEDSGVYFCASSQSRAGGSEKLFFGSGTQLSVL.

The genes are TRBV10-2 and TRBJ1-5; 7 bases map to TRBD1. The CDR3 has 16 residues. The ends lost 0 bases at V and 0 bases at J; junction bases unmatched: 2. Germline V lookup: CDR1 WSHSY, CDR2 SAAADI. The CDR3 loop is CASSESTGSSNQPQHF. The CDR3 DNA sequence: TGCGCCAGCAGTGAGTCGACAGGGAGTAGCAATCAGCCCCAGCATTTT.

The V and J genes are TRBV2 and TRBJ2-7; tentatively, D is TRBD2 (6 bases). CDR1 SNHLY and CDR2 FYNNEI come from the germline V gene. The CDR3 extends over 17 amino acids. V lost 1 base and J 5 bases, leaving 21 bases between the germline ends. The CDR3 sequence is CASSEVGSRTPSHEQYF. CDR3 in DNA: TGTGCCAGCAGTGAAGTCGGGAGCCGCACTCCGTCTCACGAGCAGTACTTC. The full variable domain, rest sourced from reference TRBV2 and TRBJ2-7, is EPEVTQTPSHQVTQMGQEVILRCVPISNHLYFYWYRQILGQKVEFLVSFYNNEISEKSEIFDDQFSVERPDGSNFTLKIRSTKLEDSAMYFCASSEVGSRTPSHEQYFGPGTRLTVT.

The rearrangement joins TRBV7-3 to TRBJ1-5; 12 bases are a match to TRBD1. The V gene end was trimmed by 2 bases and the J gene end by 6 bases; junction bases not matched to a gene: 8. This CDR3 is built from 17 residues. Per the germline V gene, CDR1 is SGHTA and CDR2 is FQGTGA. CDR3: CASSLAGTGGRGQPQHF. The CDR3, as DNA: TGTGCCAGCAGCTTAGCCGGGACAGGGGGCCGTGGTCAGCCCCAGCATTTT.

This clone was seen more than once but under ten times. The chain couples TRBV28 to TRBJ1-4; a possible D gene is TRBD1 (5 bases). The germline V gene encodes CDR1 MDHEN and CDR2 SYDVKM. The CDR3 length is 14 residues. Trimming shortened V by 5 bases and J by 8 bases, and 15 bases separated the two germline ends. The CDR3 nucleotides read TGTGCCAGCAGTACCGGTTCCCGGGGGGAAAAACTGTTTTTT. Translation: CASSTGSRGEKLFF.